This T cell receptor (beta chain) was captured in a study of cytomegalovirus exposure and HLA in healthy donors. V gave up 4 bases and J gave up 9 bases; unmatched junction bases: 10. This CDR3 has 15 amino acids. Germline V CDR1 and CDR2: MNHEY, SMNVEV (reference sequence). In the PCR, 60 Vbeta and 13 Jbeta primers were used. Using immunoSEQ multiplex PCR, the repertoire was profiled, and TCRdb retains in-frame clones only, with some absent. The sample comprises about 130,000 clones, roughly a tenth of which are singletons, and about 4.6% rests with the top ten. V gene TRBV27 combines with J gene TRBJ1-4; 8 bases are a match to TRBD1. Material for sequencing was PBMCs. The sequence derives from a woman younger than 30 in good health and CMV-seropositive. CDR3 sequence reads: CASSSGTGLDKKLFF. The CDR3 DNA reads TGTGCCAGCAGTTCCGGGACAGGTTTGGATAAAAAACTGTTTTTT.